These 28 T cell receptor beta chains originate from one sample sequenced in a study of T cells in Graves' hyperthyroidism and ophthalmopathy. RNA transcripts were the template for amplifying TCR beta CDR3 regions. The TCR CDR3 was amplified in a first-round RT-PCR using the HTBI primer set. Each CDR3 protein gets one entry after TCRdb re-called the multiplex PCR reads with MiXCR. The sample lists a few hundred thousand distinct CDR3 sequences, under 25% occurring once. The material sequenced was blood. These receptor sequences come from a man aged 18 to 35 with Graves' hyperthyroidism.

The chain uses TRBV28 and TRBJ1-1; a possible D gene is TRBD1 (6 bases). V lost 3 bases to trimming and J lost 5 bases, with 19 bases between them. Germline V lookup: CDR1 MDHEN, CDR2 SYDVKM. The CDR3 is made up of 16 amino acids. In DNA form, the CDR3 reads TGTGCCAGCAGTTTCTACCGTACAACAGGGCATACTGAAGCTTTCTTT. Its protein is CASSFYRTTGHTEAFF.

This clonotype was seen a few times. As DNA, the CDR3 is TGTGCCAGCAGCCAAGGTTGGTTAGGGGGCCCTCTCTATGGCTACACCTTC. Translated: CASSQGWLGGPLYGYTF. V is TRBV4-2 and J is TRBJ1-2; 7 bases map to TRBD1. The CDR3 spans 17 residues. CDR1 is LGHNA, CDR2 YNFKEQ, per germline. The V gene end was trimmed by 1 base and the J gene end by 4 bases; junction bases not matched to a gene: 12.

This clonotype has only a few counts. J is TRBJ1-6 and V is TRBV6-1, with 7 bases fitting TRBD1. From germline, CDR1 is MNHNS and CDR2 SASEGT. There are 16 residues in the CDR3. The trim removed 5 bases at V and 9 bases at J, leaving 13 bases unmatched. The CDR3 coding sequence is TGTGCCAGCAGTCTCGGGCAGGGGGAGTCGGTTTCACCCCTCCACTTT. Translation gives CASSLGQGESVSPLHF.

This clonotype was observed at least ten times. The rearrangement uses TRBV6-2 or TRBV6-3 and TRBJ1-5, with D hard to call. Germline assignment: CDR1 MNHEY and CDR2 SVGEGT. V was pared by 2 bases and J by 0 bases, with 11 bases between. This CDR3 is built from 16 residues. The CDR3 is CASSYPFPDSNQPQHF. Written as DNA, the CDR3 is TGTGCCAGCAGTTACCCGTTCCCAGATAGCAATCAGCCCCAGCATTTT.

Notes on this clonotype: This may come from a read error, since a much larger clone is one base off. The chain couples TRBV28 to TRBJ1-3; D is unclear. The CDR3 is 17 amino acids. The V end was cut by 6 bases, the J end by 2 bases, with 20 bases between. Germline V gene sequence: CDR1 MDHEN, CDR2 SYDVKM. CDR3 sequence: CASRSVPISLAGNTIYF. CDR3 DNA sequence: TGTGCCAGCAGATCCGTTCCTATCAGCCTCGCTGGAAACACCATATATTTT. The full variable domain, in which reference TRBV28 and TRBJ1-3 provide the parts outside the CDR3, is DVKVTQSSRYLVKRTGEKVFLECVQDMDHENMFWYRQDPGLGLRLIYFSYDVKMKEKGDIPEGYSVSREKKERFSLILESASTNQTSMYLCASRSVPISLAGNTIYFGEGSWLTVV.

In its sample, this clonotype was seen many times. The V gene is TRBV2, the J gene TRBJ1-2, with TRBD1 as a possible D gene (6 bases). Germline CDR1 SNHLY, CDR2 FYNNEI. Trimming shortened V by 6 bases and J by 7 bases, and 12 bases separated the two germline ends. The CDR3 runs to 12 residues. The CDR3 nucleotides are TGTGCCAGCAGGGACAGCTTTCCTGGCTACACCTTC. Translation: CASRDSFPGYTF.

This chain links TRBV5-1 with TRBJ1-5; perhaps TRBD1 as D (6 bases). Trimming pared 0 bases from V and 5 bases from J, leaving 12 bases between. The CDR3 loop spans 15 amino acids. The germline V gene encodes CDR1 SGHRS and CDR2 YFSETQ. CDR3 DNA: TGCGCCAGCAGCTTGGCGGGGGGCCCGGATCAGCCCCAGCATTTT. It yields the protein CASSLAGGPDQPQHF.

This clonotype was recorded many times. The rearrangement uses TRBV6-1 and TRBJ1-5; D perhaps matches TRBD1 (5 bases). Looked up from germline, CDR1 is MNHNS and CDR2 is SASEGT. The CDR3 is 15 amino acids. V was shortened by 6 bases and J by 0 bases, with 12 bases between the two germline ends. CDR3 coding DNA: TGTGCCAGCAGAGCGACAGATTATAGCAATCAGCCCCAGCATTTT. Its translation: CASRATDYSNQPQHF.

This clonotype was seen only once. The final CDR3 position lacks the conserved phenylalanine or tryptophan, pointing to a likely read error. The chain is built from TRBV12-5 and TRBJ1-5; D is undetermined. Trimming shortened V by 6 bases and J by 3 bases, and 12 bases separated the two germline ends. Germline-derived CDR1 and CDR2 are LGHNT and FRNRAP. The CDR3 extends over 14 amino acids. CDR3 nucleotide sequence: TGTGCTAGTGGCATCGCGCGGAACAATCAGCCCCAGCATGTT. It codes for CASGIARNNQPQHV.

J is TRBJ2-2 and V is TRBV14, with D possibly matching TRBD2 (6 bases). CDR1 and CDR2 from the germline V gene are SGHDN and FVKESK. V lost 1 base, J lost 4 bases, and 13 bases lay in between. The CDR3 spans 16 residues. The CDR3 coding sequence is TGTGCCAGCAGCCAAGTGGAGGGGTTCGGCACCGGGGAGCTGTTTTTT. Translated: CASSQVEGFGTGELFF.

This clonotype has only a few counts. A clone one base away is much larger, so this may be a read error. The rearrangement uses TRBV7-9 and TRBJ2-2; D assignment may be TRBD1 or TRBD2 (5 bases each). This CDR3 region has 14 residues. Germline lookup yields CDR1 SEHNR and CDR2 FQNEAQ (reference sequence). CDR3 amino acids: CASSYTRGTGELCF. The CDR3 nucleotides are TGTGCCAGCAGCTACACTCGGGGCACCGGGGAGCTGTGTTTT.

The rearrangement uses TRBV12-3 or TRBV12-4 and TRBJ1-2; 7 bases fit TRBD1. Trimming took 7 bases from V and 8 from J; bases not matched to a gene: 10. This CDR3 region has 13 residues. The chain's CDR3 is CASNQGVEGGYTF. In DNA form, the CDR3 reads TGTGCCAGCAATCAGGGGGTAGAAGGCGGCTACACCTTC.

This clonotype was detected many times. The V gene is TRBV7-2, the J gene TRBJ1-1; perhaps TRBD1 as D (6 bases). Germline V CDR1 and CDR2: SGHTA, FQGNSA. There are 14 residues in the CDR3. Trimming took 1 base from V and 7 from J, leaving 13 bases between them. CDR3 sequence reads: CASSLGTDYLEAFF. For the CDR3, the DNA is TGTGCCAGCAGCTTAGGGACAGACTACCTTGAAGCTTTCTTT.

This clonotype was found many times. The chain is built from TRBV6-1 and TRBJ1-5; D ambiguous. V lost 6 bases, J lost 0 bases, and 15 bases lay in between. The length of the CDR3 is 16 residues. CDR1 is MNHNS and CDR2 is SASEGT in the germline V gene. This CDR3 is CASSPTWFLSNQPQHF. CDR3 coding DNA: TGTGCCAGCAGCCCTACGTGGTTTCTTAGCAATCAGCCCCAGCATTTT.

The chain couples TRBV7-2 to TRBJ2-2; 7 bases are shared with TRBD2. Germline V gives CDR1 SGHTA, CDR2 FQGNSA. CDR3 length equals 14 residues. J lost 4 bases, V lost 1 base, and 0 bases had no gene match. CDR3 protein: CASSLGLATGELFF. The CDR3 nucleotides are TGTGCCAGCAGCTTAGGACTAGCCACCGGGGAGCTGTTTTTT. Based on the CDR3 plus reference TRBV7-2 and TRBJ2-2, the full variable domain is GAGVSQSPSNKVTEKGKDVELRCDPISGHTALYWYRQSLGQGLEFLIYFQGNSAPDKSGLPSDRFSAERTGGSVSTLTIQRTQQEDSAVYLCASSLGLATGELFFGEGSRLTVL.

In its sample, this clonotype was seen many times. The chain combines TRBV28 with TRBJ1-1, with D perhaps TRBD1 (6 bases). From germline, CDR1 is MDHEN and CDR2 SYDVKM. Trimming pared 2 bases from V and 1 base from J, leaving 11 bases between. The CDR3 length is 15 residues. The CDR3 reads CASSLSGGRNTEAFF. For the CDR3, the DNA is TGTGCCAGCAGTTTAAGTGGGGGGCGGAACACTGAAGCTTTCTTT.

The chain's CDR3 is CSVEVPGQGYGYTF. The CDR3 DNA follows: TGCAGCGTTGAAGTCCCGGGACAGGGGTATGGCTACACCTTC. This sequence joins TRBV29-1 and TRBJ1-2, with 10 nucleotides matching TRBD1. The germline V gene encodes CDR1 SQVTM and CDR2 ANQGSEA. Unmatched junction bases numbered 4, after V lost 1 base and J lost 5 bases. This CDR3 comprises 14 residues.

The chain links TRBV12-3 or TRBV12-4 to TRBJ2-7; D call uncertain. The V end was cut by 5 bases, the J end by 3 bases, with 11 bases between. This CDR3 is built from 13 residues. CDR3 protein: CASSTDWIYEQYF. CDR3 nucleotide sequence: TGTGCCAGCAGTACTGACTGGATCTACGAGCAGTACTTC.

The chain links TRBV13 to TRBJ2-5; D not certain. V was clipped by 1 base and J by 6 bases, with 9 bases between them. The CDR3 spans 13 residues. CDR1 is PRHDT, CDR2 FYEKMQ, per germline (reference sequence). CDR3 sequence: CASSLDRKKTQYF. CDR3 bases: TGTGCCAGCAGCTTAGACAGAAAAAAGACCCAGTACTTC.

There are many counts of this clonotype. The chain carries TRBV19 and TRBJ2-2; D gene ambiguous. Trimming took off 3 bases at V and 5 bases at J, with 7 bases between the two ends. This CDR3 has 13 residues. Germline assignment: CDR1 LNHDA and CDR2 SQIVND (reference sequence). The CDR3 protein is CASSILMTGELFF. The CDR3 DNA sequence: TGTGCCAGTAGTATCCTGATGACCGGGGAGCTGTTTTTT.

This clonotype was detected many times. V gene TRBV6-5 combines with J gene TRBJ1-1; D unresolved. Per germline, CDR1 MNHEY and CDR2 SVGAGI. Trimming took off 4 bases at V and 3 bases at J, with 6 bases between the two ends. The CDR3 runs to 12 residues. In DNA, the CDR3 is TGTGCCAGCAGTTCCCTTGACACTGAAGCTTTCTTT. Encoded protein: CASSSLDTEAFF.

This clonotype has at least ten counts. The V and J genes are TRBV28 and TRBJ1-5; 9 bases are shared with TRBD1. The CDR3 is made up of 18 amino acids. Germline V lookup: CDR1 MDHEN, CDR2 SYDVKM. The V segment lost 5 bases and the J segment 0 bases; nucleotides outside the gene matches: 11. The CDR3 sequence is CASSPSGGQGPSNQPQHF. The CDR3 DNA reads as TGTGCCAGCAGTCCCAGTGGAGGACAGGGGCCTAGCAATCAGCCCCAGCATTTT.

This clonotype was seen only once. A much more abundant neighbour one base away suggests this may be a read error. This sequence joins TRBV20-1 and TRBJ2-2; 12 nucleotides match TRBD2. Germline V CDR1 and CDR2: DFQATT, SNEGSKA (reference sequence). The CDR3 consists of 16 residues. The chain's CDR3 is CNARSLAGGPFGELFF. The CDR3, as DNA: TGCAATGCTAGATCCCTAGCGGGGGGGCCGTTCGGGGAGCTGTTTTTT.

This clonotype was recorded a few times. The chain employs TRBV11-2 and TRBJ1-1; a weak D match, TRBD1 (6 bases). Germline V gene data show CDR1 as SGHAT and CDR2 as FQNNGV. Trimming took off 3 bases at V and 0 bases at J, with 17 bases between the two ends. The CDR3 consists of 17 residues. This CDR3 reads CASSLVGGLSMNTEAFF. CDR3 DNA sequence: TGTGCCAGCAGCTTGGTAGGGGGACTTAGTATGAACACTGAAGCTTTCTTT.

The chain is built from TRBV29-1 and TRBJ1-2; maybe TRBD1 (6 bases). Germline CDR1 SQVTM, CDR2 ANQGSEA. Trimming shortened V by 6 bases and J by 4 bases, and 12 bases separated the two germline ends. The CDR3 loop spans 12 amino acids. CDR3 in amino acids: CSVIGGSYGYTF. The CDR3 DNA reads as TGCAGCGTCATAGGGGGGTCCTATGGCTACACCTTC.

This clonotype came up a few times. The chain uses TRBV25-1 and TRBJ2-2; 13 positions agree with TRBD2. With V trimmed by 5 bases and J by 1 base, 13 bases remained unmatched. Germline V CDR1 and CDR2: MGHDK, SYGVNS. This CDR3 is built from 20 residues. CDR3 residues: CASSLTGLAGLQKNTGELFF. The CDR3 DNA sequence: TGTGCCAGCAGTCTCACGGGACTAGCGGGACTCCAAAAGAACACCGGGGAGCTGTTTTTT.

The chain is built from TRBV9 and TRBJ2-2, with 7 bases fitting TRBD1. CDR1 is SGDLS and CDR2 is YYNGEE in the germline V gene. With V trimmed by 1 base and J by 7 bases, 4 bases remained unmatched. The CDR3 length is 14 residues. The CDR3 protein is CASSVTGDSGELFF. CDR3 sequence (DNA): TGTGCCAGCAGCGTAACAGGGGATAGCGGGGAGCTGTTTTTT. The full variable domain, its missing parts supplied by reference TRBV9 and TRBJ2-2, is DSGVTQTPKHLITATGQRVTLRCSPRSGDLSVYWYQQSLDQGLQFLIQYYNGEERAKGNILERFSAQQFPDLHSELNLSSLELGDSALYFCASSVTGDSGELFFGEGSRLTVL.

This clonotype has ten or more counts. V is TRBV28 and J is TRBJ1-1; D not certain. The CDR3 is 11 amino acids. Germline V CDR1 and CDR2: MDHEN, SYDVKM. The V end was cut by 11 bases, the J end by 1 base, with 8 bases between. The CDR3 region has the DNA TGTGCCGCTAGGAGGAACACTGAAGCTTTCTTT. Its protein is CAARRNTEAFF.